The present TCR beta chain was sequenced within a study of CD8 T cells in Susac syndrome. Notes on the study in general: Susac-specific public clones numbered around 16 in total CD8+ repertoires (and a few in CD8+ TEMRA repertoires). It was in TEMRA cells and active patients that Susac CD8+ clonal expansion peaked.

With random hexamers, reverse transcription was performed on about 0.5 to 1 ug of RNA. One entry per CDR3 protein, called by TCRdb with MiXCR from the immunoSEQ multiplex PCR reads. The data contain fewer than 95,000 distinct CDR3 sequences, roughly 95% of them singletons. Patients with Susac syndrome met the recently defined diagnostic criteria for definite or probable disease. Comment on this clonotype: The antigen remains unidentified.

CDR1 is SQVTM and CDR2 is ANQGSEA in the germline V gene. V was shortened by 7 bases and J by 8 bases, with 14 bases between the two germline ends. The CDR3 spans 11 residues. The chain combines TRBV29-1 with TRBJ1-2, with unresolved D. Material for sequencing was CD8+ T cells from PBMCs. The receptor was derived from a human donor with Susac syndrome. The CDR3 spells CSAPTREGYTF. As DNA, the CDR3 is TGCAGCGCCCCAACGAGGGAGGGCTACACCTTC.